These T cell receptor beta chains were read from a single sample in a study of identifying expanded T cells in peripheral blood. The protocol was immunoSEQ multiplex PCR, while the TCRdb copy is restricted to in-frame clones and leaves out a portion. Among 81,000 or so clones, 84% were seen once, and the ten largest hold around 20%. Material for sequencing was blood. The receptor source for this set is a person aged 18 to 70 in good health. Each CDR3 is given with its conserved first and last residue. Each record gives: V gene, clone size, D gene, J gene, CDR3 DNA, CDR3 protein. D genes are given only for firm matches. The listing skips clone size in some rows; elsewhere it reads once, few, many or a size class.

>TRBV9|-|-|TRBJ2-5
TGTGCCAGCAGCGTAGGGGCGGGACACCAAGAGACCCAGTACTTC
CASSVGAGHQETQYF
>TRBV6-4|-|TRBD2|TRBJ2-1
TGCTCCGGGACTAGCGGGAGGGAGGGGTACAATGAGCAGTTCTTC
CSGTSGREGYNEQFF
>TRBV19|-|TRBD1|TRBJ1-2
TGTGCCAGTAGTATGGATGGGACAGCCTATGGCTACACCTTC
CASSMDGTAYGYTF
>TRBV5-1|-|-|TRBJ1-1
TGCGCCAGCAGCACGGGGCTTGGGGAAAAAGCTTTCTTT
CASSTGLGEKAFF
>TRBV11-2|-|-|TRBJ1-1
TGTGCCAGCAGCCCCCTGGACCGAAACACTGAAGCTTTCTTT
CASSPLDRNTEAFF
>TRBV6-4|once|-|TRBJ1-5
TGTGCCAGCAGTGATGATGCAGGGACGGGTCAGCCCCAGCATTTT
CASSDDAGTGQPQHF
>TRBV27|-|-|TRBJ2-1
TGTGCCAGCAGGGGGACAGCGGGAGACTACAATGAGCAGTTCTTC
CASRGTAGDYNEQFF
>TRBV29-1|once|-|TRBJ2-5
TGCAGCGTTGAGGGGGGGCGCCAAGAGACCCAGTACTTC
CSVEGGRQETQYF
>TRBV29-1|-|-|TRBJ1-5
TGCAGCGTCGGGTCCCTCAATCAGCCCCAGCATTTT
CSVGSLNQPQHF
>TRBV2|-|-|TRBJ1-5
TGTGCCAGCAGTTTCCTGAGCAATCAGCCCCAGCATTTT
CASSFLSNQPQHF
>TRBV18|-|TRBD1|TRBJ2-3
TGTGCCAGCTCCGGAGGGACAGGGAGGAATACGCAGTATTTT
CASSGGTGRNTQYF
>TRBV12-5|-|TRBD1|TRBJ1-2
TGTGCTAGTGGTCAACCCGGGGACAGGGGGCTCTATGGCTACACCTTC
CASGQPGDRGLYGYTF
>TRBV15|-|-|TRBJ2-1
TGTGCCACCACCCCGGACCAGGATAACAATGAGCAGTTCTTC
CATTPDQDNNEQFF
>TRBV5-6|-|TRBD2|TRBJ2-7
TGTGCCAGCAGCTTGGGGGTGACTAGCGGGTTAGGTTACGAGCAGTACTTC
CASSLGVTSGLGYEQYF